This entry lists 13 T cell receptor beta chains sequenced from one sample in a study of PD-1 blockade in classical Hodgkin lymphoma (dated by TCRdb to 2018 to 2021). The library relied on the immunoSEQ multiplex PCR assay. TCRdb provides this immuneACCESS table in a form limited to in-frame rearrangements. Some clones are lacking; in checked studies, under half of them reflect an unresolved V gene, and why the rest are absent is not known. The sample table lists a few thousand clones, approximately 90% of them with a count of one. In total, the top ten clones hold around 0.88% of the sample. Sample time point, as interpreted from the label and publication: cycle 1 day 1 (C1D1), immediately before nivolumab initiation. Relapse after autologous stem cell transplantation had occurred in all trial patients, and cohorts A, B and C were distinguished by prior brentuximab vedotin exposure. CD4+ T cells were purified from thawed PBMCs by magnetic negative selection with a Miltenyi CD4+ T cell isolation kit.

Sequenced here: CD4+ T cells from blood, sampled at baseline. These receptors all come from a human donor with classical Hodgkin lymphoma.

The genes are TRBV4-2 and TRBJ1-4; tentatively, D is TRBD1 (5 bases). V lost 4 bases and J lost 4, with 10 bases in between. Germline V gene lookup returns CDR1 LGHNA and CDR2 YNFKEQ. The CDR3 runs to 14 residues. The CDR3 DNA sequence: TGTGCCAGCAGCCTGGGACGGGGTAATGAAAAACTGTTTTTT. It translates to CASSLGRGNEKLFF.

The J gene is TRBJ1-5, the V gene TRBV5-1; D is unclear. The CDR3 sequence is 16 residues long. V was pared by 1 base and J by 2 bases, with 13 bases between. Germline values: CDR1 SGHRS, CDR2 YFSETQ. The CDR3 DNA follows: TGCGCCAGCAGCTTGCTGGGATTGGAGGGCAATCAGCCCCAGCATTTT. This sequence encodes CASSLLGLEGNQPQHF.

This sequence joins TRBV5-1 and TRBJ2-3; D remains unclear. The CDR3 covers 14 residues. The germline V gene encodes CDR1 SGHRS and CDR2 YFSETQ. V was clipped by 6 bases and J by 2 bases, with 13 bases between them. CDR3 bases: TGCGCCAGCAAGATTTTGCAGTTCACAGATACGCAGTATTTT. This codes for CASKILQFTDTQYF. The full variable domain, in which reference TRBV5-1 and TRBJ2-3 provide the parts outside the CDR3, is KAGVTQTPRYLIKTRGQQVTLSCSPISGHRSVSWYQQTPGQGLQFLFEYFSETQRNKGNFPGRFSGRQFSNSRSEMNVSTLELGDSALYLCASKILQFTDTQYFGPGTRLTVL.

J is TRBJ1-4 and V is TRBV5-1; a weak D match, TRBD1 (6 bases). The CDR3 contains 14 residues. Between the trimmed V and J ends, which lost 4 bases and 8 bases, there was a span of 15 bases. Looked up from germline, CDR1 is SGHRS and CDR2 is YFSETQ. CDR3 coding DNA: TGCGCCAGCAGCCGACAGGCGATGGAAGAAAAACTGTTTTTT. This sequence encodes CASSRQAMEEKLFF.

The rearrangement links TRBV5-8 to TRBJ1-6; a weak D match, TRBD1 (6 bases). In germline, CDR1 is SGHTS, CDR2 YDEGEE. Trimming pared 1 base from V and 9 bases from J, leaving 11 bases between. The CDR3 runs 14 residues. CDR3 protein: CASSLMGAGSPLHF. Written as DNA, the CDR3 is TGTGCCAGCAGCTTGATGGGGGCCGGTTCACCCCTCCACTTT.

This chain joins TRBV27 and TRBJ1-2; D not certain. CDR3 length: 13 amino acids. In germline, CDR1 is MNHEY, CDR2 SMNVEV (reference sequence). The V end was cut by 4 bases, the J end by 4 bases, with 10 bases between. The CDR3 region has the DNA TGTGCCAGCAGTTCTTATTCCCTCTATGGCTACACCTTC. It encodes CASSSYSLYGYTF.

This clone was seen a single time. The chain is built from TRBV9 and TRBJ1-4; D is possibly TRBD1 (5 bases). CDR1 is SGDLS and CDR2 is YYNGEE in the germline V gene. V dropped 4 bases and J dropped 8 bases, with 12 bases sitting between them. This CDR3 comprises 13 residues. The CDR3 region is CASSRDWSEKLFF. DNA for the CDR3: TGTGCCAGCAGCCGGGACTGGTCAGAAAAACTGTTTTTT.

V gene TRBV6-5 combines with J gene TRBJ2-3, with D hard to call. CDR3 length: 13 amino acids. V gave up 2 bases and J gave up 2 bases, with 5 bases separating them. The germline CDR1 and CDR2 sequences are MNHEY and SVGAGI. In DNA form, the CDR3 reads TGTGCCAGCAGTTACGCTAACACAGATACGCAGTATTTT. Its protein product is CASSYANTDTQYF.

The V call is TRBV7-9, the J call TRBJ2-5; 7 bases fit TRBD1. With 5 bases clipped from V and 0 bases from J, the junction kept 3 bases outside the gene matches. The CDR3 covers 14 residues. Germline CDR1 and CDR2: SEHNR and FQNEAQ (reference sequence). CDR3 sequence (DNA): TGTGCCAGCAGCGTGACAGGGAACCAAGAGACCCAGTACTTC. This gives the protein CASSVTGNQETQYF.

The CDR3 DNA reads as TGCGCCAGCAGCCCCGCCGACAGCCGCTCTGGAAACACCATATATTTT. As protein: CASSPADSRSGNTIYF. This chain links TRBV5-1 with TRBJ1-3, with D tentatively TRBD1 (5 bases). The CDR3 consists of 16 residues. Germline-derived CDR1 and CDR2 are SGHRS and YFSETQ. Trimming pared 4 bases from V and 0 bases from J, leaving 14 bases between.

The chain is built from TRBV5-1 and TRBJ2-5; D is unclear. The assigned J gene may be wrong: the sequence end matches TRBJ2-7 better. From germline, CDR1 is SGHRS and CDR2 YFSETQ. CDR3 length: 13 residues. CDR3 nucleotides: TGCGCCAGCAGCTTGGTAGGCAGCTACGAGCAGTACTTC. This gives the protein CASSLVGSYEQYF.

This sequence joins TRBV25-1 and TRBJ1-2; 7 bases fit TRBD1. The J segment lost 3 bases and the V segment lost 8 bases, leaving 6 bases of the junction unmatched. CDR3 length: 13 amino acids. Germline V lookup: CDR1 MGHDK, CDR2 SYGVNS. CDR3 region: CASHKGADYGYTF. The CDR3 DNA sequence: TGTGCCAGCCACAAGGGGGCGGACTATGGCTACACCTTC.

This chain connects TRBV2 to TRBJ1-4, with 7 bases aligning to TRBD1. The germline CDR1 and CDR2 sequences are SNHLY and FYNNEI. The CDR3 consists of 18 residues. V was clipped by 1 base and J by 4 bases; unmatched bases: 12. CDR3 loop: CASSEGQGEGMFNEKLFF. The CDR3 coding sequence is TGTGCCAGCAGTGAAGGACAGGGTGAGGGGATGTTTAATGAAAAACTGTTTTTT.